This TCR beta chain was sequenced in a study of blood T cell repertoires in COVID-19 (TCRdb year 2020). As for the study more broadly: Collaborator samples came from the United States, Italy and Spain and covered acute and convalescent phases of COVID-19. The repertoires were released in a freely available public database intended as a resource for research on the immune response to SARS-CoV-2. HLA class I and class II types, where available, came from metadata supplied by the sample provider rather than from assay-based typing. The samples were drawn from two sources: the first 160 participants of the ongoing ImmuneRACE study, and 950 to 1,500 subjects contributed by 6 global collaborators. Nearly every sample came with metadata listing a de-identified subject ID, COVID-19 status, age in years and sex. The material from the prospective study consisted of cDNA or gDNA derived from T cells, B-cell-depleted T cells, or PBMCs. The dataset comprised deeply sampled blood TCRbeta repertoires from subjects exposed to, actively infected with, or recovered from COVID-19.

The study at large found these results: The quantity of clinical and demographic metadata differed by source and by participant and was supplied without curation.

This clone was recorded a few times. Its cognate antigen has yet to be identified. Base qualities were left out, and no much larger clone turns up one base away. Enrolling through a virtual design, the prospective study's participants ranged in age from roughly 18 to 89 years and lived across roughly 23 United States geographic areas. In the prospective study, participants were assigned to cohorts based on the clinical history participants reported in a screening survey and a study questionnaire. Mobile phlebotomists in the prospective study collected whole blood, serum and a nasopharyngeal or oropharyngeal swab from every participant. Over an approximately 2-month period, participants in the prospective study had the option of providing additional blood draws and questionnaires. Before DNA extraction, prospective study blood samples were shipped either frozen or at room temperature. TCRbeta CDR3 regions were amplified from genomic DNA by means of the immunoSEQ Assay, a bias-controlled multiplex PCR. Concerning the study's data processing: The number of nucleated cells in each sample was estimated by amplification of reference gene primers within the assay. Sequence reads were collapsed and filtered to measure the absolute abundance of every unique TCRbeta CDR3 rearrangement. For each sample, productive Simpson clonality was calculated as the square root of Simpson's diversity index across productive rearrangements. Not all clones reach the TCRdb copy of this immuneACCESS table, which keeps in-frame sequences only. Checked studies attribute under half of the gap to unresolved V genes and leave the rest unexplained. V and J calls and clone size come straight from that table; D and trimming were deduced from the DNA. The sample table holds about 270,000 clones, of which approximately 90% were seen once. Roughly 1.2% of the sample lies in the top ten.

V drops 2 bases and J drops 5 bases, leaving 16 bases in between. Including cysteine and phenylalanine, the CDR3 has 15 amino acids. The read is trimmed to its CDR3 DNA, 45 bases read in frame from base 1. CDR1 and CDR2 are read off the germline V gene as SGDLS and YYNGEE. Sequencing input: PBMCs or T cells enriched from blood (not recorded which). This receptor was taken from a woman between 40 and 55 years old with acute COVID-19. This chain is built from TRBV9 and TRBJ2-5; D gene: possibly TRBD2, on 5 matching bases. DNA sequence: TGTGCCAGCAGCGTCCGGGATTGGTCAATTGAGACCCAGTACTTC. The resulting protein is CASSVRDWSIETQYF.